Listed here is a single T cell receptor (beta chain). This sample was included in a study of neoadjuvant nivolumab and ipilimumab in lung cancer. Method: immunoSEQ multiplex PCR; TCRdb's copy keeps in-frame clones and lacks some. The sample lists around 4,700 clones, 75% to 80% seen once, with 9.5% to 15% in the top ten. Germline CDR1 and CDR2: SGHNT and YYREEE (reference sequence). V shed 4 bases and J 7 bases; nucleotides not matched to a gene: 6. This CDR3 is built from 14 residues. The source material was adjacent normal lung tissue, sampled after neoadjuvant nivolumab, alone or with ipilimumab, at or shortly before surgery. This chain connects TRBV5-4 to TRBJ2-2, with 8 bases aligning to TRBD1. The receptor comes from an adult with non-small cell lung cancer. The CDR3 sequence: CASSRGQDNGELFF. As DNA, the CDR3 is TGTGCCAGCAGCCGGGGACAGGATAACGGGGAGCTGTTTTTT.